This T cell receptor beta chain was sequenced for a study of molecular identifiers for immune sequencing clone quantification. Study summary: For replicates, RNA isolated from around 20,000 or 99,000 naive CD8 cells was divided into five portions, of which four were sequenced.

This clonotype was picked up many times. With 6 bases removed from V and 4 bases from J, the gap between germline ends came to 14 bases. The CDR3 loop spans 14 amino acids. Sorting isolated naive CD8 T cells as CD8+CD4-CCR7+CD45RA+ events. Previously described methods and listed TCR primers produced bulk TCR libraries. One entry per CDR3 protein, called by TCRdb with MiXCR from the PCR reads. Of about 640,000 distinct CDR3 sequences listed, roughly 21% were seen once; the top ten hold roughly 0.83%. This receptor was taken from a human donor in good health. Some libraries in this study had Jurkat cell RNA spiked in. Sample: naive CD8+ T cells from blood, with Jurkat cell RNA spiked in. Documented subset: FACS-sorted CD8+CD4-CCR7+CD45RA+ naive T cells. The rearrangement joins TRBV12-3 or TRBV12-4 to TRBJ2-3, with D hard to call. CDR3 residues: CASRPTVAADTQYF. CDR3 bases: TGTGCCAGCAGACCGACTGTAGCCGCAGATACGCAGTATTTT.